This passage covers 9 T cell receptor beta chains from one sample sequenced in a study of CD8 T cells in Susac syndrome (dated by TCRdb to between 2018 and 2021). The protocol used for the library was the immunoSEQ multiplex PCR assay. RNA was extracted using the RNeasy kit, and roughly 0.5 to 1 ug of the RNA was reverse transcribed with random hexamers. TCRdb applied fastp at Q25 and MiXCR to the public reads, then kept only in-frame beta chains. Each CDR3 protein appears once, grouped with its most common genes and DNA. This sample is represented by around 130,000 distinct CDR3 sequences; approximately 96% of them were singletons. The ten largest clones represent about 0.11% of the sample. Sequencing was done on a sample of CD4+ T cells from PBMCs. Receptors were obtained from a human donor with multiple sclerosis.

The chain recombines TRBV19 with TRBJ2-5; 9 bases are shared with TRBD1. There are 12 residues in the CDR3. Germline V gene sequence: CDR1 LNHDA, CDR2 SQIVND (reference sequence). After removal of 11 bases from V and 5 bases from J, the junction contained 6 bases not matched to a gene. The CDR3 here is CASTGGRETQYF. CDR3 bases: TGTGCCTCTACAGGGGGCAGGGAGACCCAGTACTTC. Based on the CDR3 plus reference TRBV19 and TRBJ2-5, the full variable domain is DGGITQSPKYLFRKEGQNVTLSCEQNLNHDAMYWYRQDPGQGLRLIYYSQIVNDFQKGDIAEGYSVSREKKESFPLTVTSAQKNPTAFYLCASTGGRETQYFGPGTRLLVL.

This chain links TRBV9 with TRBJ2-1; weak D call: TRBD2 (6 bases). Trimming pared 3 bases from V and 9 bases from J, leaving 13 bases between. This CDR3 is built from 13 residues. Germline assignment: CDR1 SGDLS and CDR2 YYNGEE. The chain's CDR3 is CASSATSGAEQFF. The CDR3 region has the DNA TGTGCCAGCAGCGCGACTAGTGGGGCTGAGCAGTTCTTC.

The J gene is TRBJ2-1, the V gene TRBV20-1, with D possibly TRBD1 on 6 matching bases. The CDR3 is 12 amino acids. Germline-derived CDR1 and CDR2 are DFQATT and SNEGSKA (reference sequence). The V and J ends lost 6 bases and 9 bases respectively, with 15 bases between them. CDR3 amino acids: CSAPKTGGEQFF. CDR3 in DNA: TGCAGTGCGCCTAAGACAGGTGGTGAGCAGTTCTTC.

The rearrangement uses TRBV5-6 and TRBJ2-7; 8 nucleotides agree with TRBD1. The CDR3 length is 15 residues. CDR1 is SGHDT and CDR2 is YYEEEE in the germline V gene. Losses at the gene ends were 4 bases for V and 2 bases for J; bases not matched to a gene: 8. For the CDR3, the DNA is TGTGCCAGCAGCCCCGAGACAGGGGAACCCTACGAGCAGTACTTC. This sequence encodes CASSPETGEPYEQYF.

V usage is TRBV19 and J usage is TRBJ2-3, with D tentatively TRBD1 or TRBD2 (5 bases each). With 6 bases removed from V and 2 bases from J, the gap between germline ends came to 15 bases. CDR3 length: 15 residues. Germline V CDR1 and CDR2: LNHDA, SQIVND (reference sequence). CDR3 sequence: CASRRDRGPTDTQYF. CDR3 coding DNA: TGTGCCAGTAGACGGGACCGAGGGCCCACAGATACGCAGTATTTT.

Details on this clonotype: An end of the junction differs from the germline gene, which may be a read error. The chain employs TRBV14 and TRBJ1-2, with D unclear. Looked up from germline, CDR1 is SGHDN and CDR2 is FVKESK. CDR3 length equals 15 residues. CDR3 residues: CASSRLEPSGHGSGF. As DNA, the CDR3 is TGTGCCAGCAGCCGCTTGGAACCCAGCGGCCATGGCTCAGGCTTC.

V usage is TRBV2 and J usage is TRBJ1-5; weak D call: TRBD1 (5 bases). CDR1 is SNHLY and CDR2 is FYNNEI in the germline V gene. With 0 bases removed from V and 3 bases from J, the gap between germline ends came to 9 bases. The CDR3 totals 15 residues. The CDR3 protein is CASSEARGDNQPQHF. The CDR3 DNA reads as TGTGCCAGCAGTGAAGCACGGGGGGACAATCAGCCCCAGCATTTT.

J is TRBJ2-6 and V is TRBV5-1; D remains ambiguous. The CDR3 loop spans 19 amino acids. V lost 4 bases to trimming and J lost 0 bases, with 20 bases between them. From germline, CDR1 is SGHRS and CDR2 YFSETQ. This CDR3 reads CASSPRDSYRRSGANVLTF. DNA for the CDR3: TGCGCCAGCAGCCCCCGAGATTCATACAGACGCTCTGGGGCCAACGTCCTGACTTTC.

The gene calls are TRBV2 and TRBJ2-3, with D tentatively TRBD1 (5 bases). This CDR3 has 13 amino acids. In germline, CDR1 is SNHLY, CDR2 FYNNEI. V lost 9 bases, J lost 1 base, and 11 bases lay in between. The DNA of the CDR3 is TGTGCCAGTCAGACAGACCGCACAGATACGCAGTATTTT. Its translation is CASQTDRTDTQYF.